This TCR beta chain was profiled in a study of T cells after yellow fever vaccination. Study details: Low-cell-number fractions underwent preparation using SMART-Seq v4 Ultra Low Input.

TCRdb used MiXCR to reprocess the 5' RACE reads, holding one entry per CDR3 protein. The sample includes some 350,000 distinct CDR3 sequences, 3% to 4.5% seen only once; the top ten take 20% to 25%. The CDR3 sequence is 16 residues long. V gave up 5 bases and J gave up 6 bases; unmatched junction bases: 12. Germline loops: CDR1 SGHAT, CDR2 FQNNGV. This clonotype came up many times. Its antigen is as yet unknown. Whole-study results and caveats: The CD4 compartment and the CD8 compartment contained a small share of clonotypes in common.

This sample comprised PBMCs, obtained 5 days after the yellow fever booster vaccination. The sequence was collected from a man aged 18 to 29 who received the YFV17D yellow fever vaccine. The chain joins TRBV11-2 to TRBJ2-2; 7 nucleotides line up with TRBD2. The CDR3 DNA reads as TGTGCCAGCAGCCCGAGCGCCGGGACTAATTCCGGGGAGCTGTTTTTT. Protein product: CASSPSAGTNSGELFF.